This T cell receptor (beta chain) was sequenced in a study of PD-1 blockade in mismatch repair-deficient tumors. The wider study: All were previously treated, progressing patients with approximately 11 mismatch repair-deficient cancer types.

PCR or immunohistochemistry showed mismatch repair deficiency in every enrolled patient. TCRdb's copy holds only in-frame clones and misses some; the assay was immunoSEQ multiplex PCR. The sample yields about 38,000 clones, roughly 85% seen once. Points on this clone: Antigen specificity is unknown.

Study results and caveats: Tumor-resident clones, often absent from pretreatment blood, expanded after pembrolizumab and then contracted.

Looked up from germline, CDR1 is SGHRS and CDR2 is YFSETQ. Trimming at V came to 0 bases and at J to 3 bases, leaving 12 bases not matched to a gene. The CDR3 length is 19 residues. The sample in question was peripheral blood, obtained 76 weeks after starting pembrolizumab. The chain combines TRBV5-1 with TRBJ2-1, with 10 bases matching TRBD2. The source is an adult with mismatch repair-deficient cancer. CDR3 nucleotide sequence: TGCGCCAGCAGCTTGGCCCTAACTCTAGCGGGAGAGTACTACAATGAGCAGTTCTTC. Amino acid sequence: CASSLALTLAGEYYNEQFF.